One and the same sample provided the 10 T cell receptor beta chains below, sequenced in a study of OX40 agonist ivuxolimab in advanced cancers. The assay was immunoSEQ multiplex PCR, and TCRdb's table has in-frame clones only and misses some. The sample has roughly 70,000 clones; approximately 86% are singletons. Specimen: CD4+ or CD8+ T cells sorted from blood, collected in a trial of the OX40 agonist ivuxolimab. The receptors originated from an adult with an advanced solid tumor such as melanoma, head and neck, liver or kidney cancer.

The chain has TRBV5-4 and TRBJ2-3, with 13 bases lining up with TRBD2. The V gene's germline CDR1 is SGHNT and CDR2 YYREEE (reference sequence). This CDR3 has 17 residues. V trimming: 3 bases; J trimming: 5 bases; junction bases outside the gene matches: 9. This CDR3 reads CASSSGTSGVSVDTQYF. Written as DNA, the CDR3 is TGTGCCAGCAGCTCCGGGACTAGCGGGGTTTCGGTAGATACGCAGTATTTT. The variable domain in full, with the rest retrieved from reference TRBV5-4 and TRBJ2-3, is ETGVTQSPTHLIKTRGQQVTLRCSSQSGHNTVSWYQQALGQGPQFIFQYYREEENGRGNFPPRFSGLQFPNYSSELNVNALELDDSALYLCASSSGTSGVSVDTQYFGPGTRLTVL.

This clone was seen just once. V and J are TRBV5-4 and TRBJ2-3, with D possibly TRBD1 on 6 matching bases. The CDR3 runs 15 residues. The germline V gene has CDR1 SGHNT and CDR2 YYREEE (reference sequence). The V end was cut by 3 bases, the J end by 0 bases, with 11 bases between. The CDR3 nucleotides are TGTGCCAGCAGCTCCCGGGACACCAGCACAGATACGCAGTATTTT. Translated: CASSSRDTSTDTQYF. Filled out from reference TRBV5-4 and TRBJ2-3, the complete variable domain reads ETGVTQSPTHLIKTRGQQVTLRCSSQSGHNTVSWYQQALGQGPQFIFQYYREEENGRGNFPPRFSGLQFPNYSSELNVNALELDDSALYLCASSSRDTSTDTQYFGPGTRLTVL.

This clone was seen a single time. The chain joins TRBV5-1 to TRBJ2-5; 10 nucleotides align to TRBD2. CDR1 SGHRS and CDR2 YFSETQ come from the germline V gene. The CDR3 has 15 residues. With V trimmed by 0 bases and J by 5 bases, 4 bases remained unmatched. The CDR3 coding sequence is TGCGCCAGCAGCTTGGTGCTAGCGGGAGAGGAGACCCAGTACTTC. The encoded protein is CASSLVLAGEETQYF.

The genes are TRBV28 and TRBJ2-7; D not resolved. Trimming took off 7 bases at V and 0 bases at J, with 19 bases between the two ends. CDR3 size: 16 residues. CDR1 and CDR2 from the germline V gene are MDHEN and SYDVKM. The CDR3 coding sequence is TGTGCCAGCACGGCCCAGGACGTCCGAAGCTCCTACGAGCAGTACTTC. Translated, it gives CASTAQDVRSSYEQYF.

The chain joins TRBV15 to TRBJ2-3, with 8 bases that match TRBD2. After removal of 1 base from V and 3 bases from J, the junction contained 3 bases not matched to a gene. The CDR3 is 15 residues long. The germline V gene has CDR1 LNHNV and CDR2 YYDKDF (reference sequence). Written as DNA, the CDR3 is TGTGCCACCAGCAGAGGGACTAGCCCTACAGATACGCAGTATTTT. It encodes CATSRGTSPTDTQYF.

This clone has just a few counts. The chain couples TRBV2 to TRBJ2-7; 11 bases agree with TRBD2. This CDR3 has 16 residues. Germline V gene sequence: CDR1 SNHLY, CDR2 FYNNEI. The V and J ends lost 9 bases and 0 bases, in that order; junction bases with no gene match: 10. The DNA for the CDR3 is TGTGCCAGTCACCACCCTGGACTAGCGGGCTCCTACGAGCAGTACTTC. This translates into CASHHPGLAGSYEQYF.

CDR3 in DNA: TGTGCCAGCAGCGAGAGGGACCTTAGAACATCCCTATATACGCAGTATTTT. Amino acids: CASSERDLRTSLYTQYF. The chain employs TRBV9 and TRBJ2-3; D is perhaps TRBD1 or TRBD2 (5 bases each). The CDR3 is 17 residues long. The V gene's germline CDR1 is SGDLS and CDR2 YYNGEE. V gave up 3 bases and J gave up 7 bases, with 24 bases separating them.

This clone was observed a few times. The chain has TRBV27 and TRBJ2-3, with 8 bases lining up with TRBD1. The CDR3 is 16 residues long. V lost 2 bases, J lost 1 base, and 5 bases stayed unmatched. Germline CDR1 MNHEY, CDR2 SMNVEV (reference sequence). CDR3 bases: TGTGCCAGCAGTTTACAGGGGGCAACGCGCACAGATACGCAGTATTTT. Its protein is CASSLQGATRTDTQYF.

The chain recombines TRBV4-1 with TRBJ2-5; 9 bases agree with TRBD2. The CDR3 has 15 amino acids. The junction had 7 bases not matched to a gene; V was cut back by 4 bases and J by 4 bases. Germline V gives CDR1 MGHRA, CDR2 YSYEKL. CDR3 sequence: CASSPPPGLAETQYF. DNA of the CDR3: TGCGCCAGCAGCCCCCCCCCGGGACTAGCAGAGACCCAGTACTTC.

The chain recombines TRBV7-3 with TRBJ2-7; D possibly corresponds to TRBD1 (6 bases). The CDR3 is 15 residues long. Germline lookup yields CDR1 SGHTA and CDR2 FQGTGA. Trimming took off 1 base at V and 4 bases at J, with 14 bases between the two ends. The CDR3 spells CASSLKPGAEYEQYF. DNA for the CDR3: TGTGCCAGCAGCTTAAAGCCAGGGGCGGAGTACGAGCAGTACTTC.